These 21 T cell receptor beta chains were sequenced from one sample in a study of identical twins. TCRdb ran MiXCR on the 5' RACE reads and lists one entry per CDR3 protein. Of around 1.7 million distinct CDR3 sequences detected, 25% to 35% appear once; the ten largest clones hold about 0.27%. What was sequenced was cord blood. These TCRs come from a newborn girl in good health.

The V gene is TRBV29-1, the J gene TRBJ2-7; D not certain. The germline V gene has CDR1 SQVTM and CDR2 ANQGSEA. CDR3 length equals 11 residues. V was shortened by 4 bases and J by 4 bases, with 8 bases between the two germline ends. This CDR3 is CSVGIGYEQYF. CDR3 coding DNA: TGCAGCGTTGGCATAGGATACGAGCAGTACTTC.

This clonotype came up a few times. V gene TRBV24-1 combines with J gene TRBJ1-1; D is uncertain. The V gene's germline CDR1 is KGHDR and CDR2 SFDVKD. The V and J ends lost 9 bases and 2 bases respectively, with 6 bases between them. CDR3 length equals 11 residues. The CDR3 DNA reads TGTGCCACCGAGGGAAACACTGAAGCTTTCTTT. It encodes CATEGNTEAFF.

This clonotype was counted between two and nine times. The chain uses TRBV9 and TRBJ1-2; D may be TRBD1 (5 bases). Germline V lookup: CDR1 SGDLS, CDR2 YYNGEE. Trimming pared 5 bases from V and 10 bases from J, leaving 12 bases between. This CDR3 has 11 amino acids. As DNA, the CDR3 is TGTGCCAGCAGAGCCGGGACCAACTACACCTTC. It specifies CASRAGTNYTF.

This clonotype showed up just a few times. The J gene is TRBJ2-7, the V gene TRBV20-1; D gene unclear. The CDR3 has 11 residues. Trimming stripped 4 bases from V and 5 bases from J, with 9 bases between. The germline CDR1 and CDR2 sequences are DFQATT and SNEGSKA (reference sequence). The CDR3 DNA reads as TGCAGTGCTACAACGGGCCACGAGCAGTACTTC. This encodes CSATTGHEQYF.

This sequence joins TRBV4-1 and TRBJ1-1; no definite D call. Germline loops: CDR1 MGHRA, CDR2 YSYEKL. Deletions cut 1 base from V and 2 bases from J, with 11 bases between. The CDR3 is 15 amino acids. The CDR3 region is CASSQATTYNTEAFF. The CDR3 bases are TGCGCCAGCAGCCAAGCCACCACTTATAACACTGAAGCTTTCTTT.

The chain joins TRBV2 to TRBJ2-5, with D perhaps assigned TRBD1 or TRBD2 (5 bases each). The length of the CDR3 is 15 residues. Germline loops: CDR1 SNHLY, CDR2 FYNNEI. Trimming shortened V by 1 base and J by 0 bases, and 9 bases separated the two germline ends. The CDR3 loop reads CASSEGRGHQETQYF. The CDR3 DNA is TGTGCCAGCAGTGAAGGTCGGGGACACCAAGAGACCCAGTACTTC.

This clonotype was observed a few times. This rearrangement joins TRBV4-2 to TRBJ2-3, with D tentatively TRBD2 (6 bases). V gave up 1 base and J gave up 0 bases, with 11 bases separating them. This CDR3 spans 16 amino acids. Germline V gene sequence: CDR1 LGHNA, CDR2 YNFKEQ. The CDR3 reads CASSQVPGVSTDTQYF. The CDR3, as DNA: TGTGCCAGCAGCCAAGTCCCGGGAGTAAGCACAGATACGCAGTATTTT.

This clonotype was observed a handful of times. V gene TRBV24-1 combines with J gene TRBJ2-1, with 11 bases fitting TRBD2. Germline-derived CDR1 and CDR2 are KGHDR and SFDVKD. The junction had 6 bases not matched to a gene; V was cut back by 7 bases and J by 2 bases. The CDR3 is made up of 16 amino acids. CDR3 sequence (DNA): TGTGCCACCAGCCGGCCGGGACTAGCGGCCTACAATGAGCAGTTCTTC. It codes for CATSRPGLAAYNEQFF.

This rearrangement joins TRBV25-1 to TRBJ1-6, with unresolved D. This CDR3 has 14 amino acids. V dropped 4 bases and J dropped 2 bases, with 6 bases sitting between them. Germline V gene sequence: CDR1 MGHDK, CDR2 SYGVNS. The CDR3 bases are TGTGCCAGCAGTGCGGGCCCCTATAATTCACCCCTCCACTTT. This gives the protein CASSAGPYNSPLHF.

This clonotype was recorded only once. J is TRBJ2-5 and V is TRBV20-1, with TRBD1 matching 8 bases. The CDR3 consists of 14 residues. Germline CDR1 reads DFQATT; CDR2 reads SNEGSKA (reference sequence). With V trimmed by 3 bases and J by 11 bases, 14 bases remained unmatched. The CDR3 sequence: CSASVTGVNNEQYF. CDR3 nucleotide sequence: TGCAGTGCTAGTGTGACAGGGGTGAACAATGAGCAGTACTTC.

This clonotype has a count of ten or more. The chain uses TRBV7-2 and TRBJ2-3, with TRBD1 identical over 8 bases. V trimming: 6 bases; J trimming: 3 bases; junction bases outside the gene matches: 8. The CDR3 extends over 15 amino acids. The V gene's germline CDR1 is SGHTA and CDR2 FQGNSA. The CDR3 nucleotides are TGTGCCAGCAGTAAAAGGACAGGGTGGACAGATACGCAGTATTTT. It specifies CASSKRTGWTDTQYF. Full variable domain (missing parts from reference TRBV7-2 and TRBJ2-3): GAGVSQSPSNKVTEKGKDVELRCDPISGHTALYWYRQSLGQGLEFLIYFQGNSAPDKSGLPSDRFSAERTGGSVSTLTIQRTQQEDSAVYLCASSKRTGWTDTQYFGPGTRLTVL.

In its sample, this clonotype was seen a few times. The chain uses TRBV2 and TRBJ2-3; 12 bases align to TRBD2. CDR1 and CDR2 from the germline V gene are SNHLY and FYNNEI. V lost 2 bases, J lost 5 bases, and 11 bases stayed unmatched. The CDR3 length is 18 residues. This chain's CDR3 is CASSEPSPTSGRVDTQYF. DNA for the CDR3: TGTGCCAGCAGTGAACCTAGCCCGACTAGCGGGAGAGTAGATACGCAGTATTTT.

The CDR3 bases are TGTGCCAGCAGACCGACAGCTTGGGGCACAGATACGCAGTATTTT. Translating gives CASRPTAWGTDTQYF. This chain uses TRBV7-9 with TRBJ2-3; perhaps TRBD1 as D (5 bases). The CDR3 is 15 residues long. V lost 6 bases and J 1 base, leaving 14 bases between the germline ends. Germline CDR1 is SEHNR and CDR2 is FQNEAQ (reference sequence).

This clonotype was observed a handful of times. The chain links TRBV27 to TRBJ1-2; weak D call: TRBD1 (5 bases). The CDR3 has 16 residues. The germline CDR1 and CDR2 sequences are MNHEY and SMNVEV (reference sequence). V dropped 2 bases and J dropped 3 bases, with 16 bases sitting between them. The CDR3 DNA reads as TGTGCCAGCAGTTTAATGTGGGGCTTAGCGGACTATGGCTACACCTTC. Its protein is CASSLMWGLADYGYTF.

This clonotype was counted at least ten times. J is TRBJ2-3 and V is TRBV11-1, with D possibly being TRBD2 (5 bases). The CDR3 is 14 amino acids. V lost 6 bases, J lost 4 bases, and 14 bases lay in between. Germline CDR1 and CDR2: SGHAT and FQDESV (reference sequence). CDR3 protein: CASRPAELSDTQYF. CDR3 nucleotides: TGTGCCAGCAGACCAGCGGAGCTCTCAGATACGCAGTATTTT.

This clonotype was detected many times. This chain joins TRBV20-1 and TRBJ1-4; maybe TRBD1 (5 bases). Trimming shortened V by 7 bases and J by 8 bases, and 17 bases separated the two germline ends. CDR1 is DFQATT and CDR2 is SNEGSKA in the germline V gene (reference sequence). The length of the CDR3 is 13 residues. CDR3 in amino acids: CSVGTSRGEKLFF. The CDR3 nucleotides are TGCAGTGTTGGGACCTCAAGGGGCGAAAAACTGTTTTTT.

CDR3 sequence reads: CSVDGRGGRTSTDTQYF. The CDR3 DNA is TGCAGCGTTGATGGGAGGGGCGGGCGTACTAGCACAGATACGCAGTATTTT. The rearrangement joins TRBV29-1 to TRBJ2-3; 7 bases agree with TRBD2. CDR1 SQVTM and CDR2 ANQGSEA come from the germline V gene. The CDR3 is 17 residues long. V lost 3 bases, J lost 0 bases, and 12 bases stayed unmatched.

This clonotype was counted only a few times. The chain recombines TRBV10-3 with TRBJ2-7; perhaps TRBD1 as D (6 bases). There are 14 residues in the CDR3. Trimming took off 0 bases at V and 5 bases at J, with 11 bases between the two ends. Germline loops: CDR1 ENHRY, CDR2 SYGVKD. CDR3 nucleotide sequence: TGTGCCATCAGTGAGTCACAGGGCATAGACGAGCAGTACTTC. Protein product: CAISESQGIDEQYF.

About this clonotype itself: An end of the junction does not agree with germline; a read error may underlie this. J is TRBJ2-1 and V is TRBV14; 11 bases agree with TRBD2. From germline, CDR1 is SGHDN and CDR2 FVKESK. There are 13 residues in the CDR3. This CDR3 is CTSSWTSGLEQFF. The DNA for the CDR3 is TGTACCAGCAGCTGGACTAGCGGGCTTGAGCAGTTCTTC.

The chain is built from TRBV12-3 or TRBV12-4 and TRBJ2-1, with 15 bases matching TRBD2. With V trimmed by 0 bases and J by 5 bases, 5 bases remained unmatched. The CDR3 covers 18 residues. The CDR3 region has the DNA TGTGCCAGCAGTTTAGCCGGACTAGCGGGAGGGGTCCACAATGAGCAGTTCTTC. It codes for CASSLAGLAGGVHNEQFF.

This chain uses TRBV20-1 with TRBJ2-7, with 11 bases that match TRBD2. Germline V gene sequence: CDR1 DFQATT, CDR2 SNEGSKA (reference sequence). The CDR3 length is 14 residues. V was pared by 5 bases and J by 1 base, with 4 bases of the junction left unmatched. CDR3 region: CSAPGLAESYEQYF. The CDR3 region has the DNA TGCAGTGCTCCGGGACTAGCGGAATCCTACGAGCAGTACTTC.